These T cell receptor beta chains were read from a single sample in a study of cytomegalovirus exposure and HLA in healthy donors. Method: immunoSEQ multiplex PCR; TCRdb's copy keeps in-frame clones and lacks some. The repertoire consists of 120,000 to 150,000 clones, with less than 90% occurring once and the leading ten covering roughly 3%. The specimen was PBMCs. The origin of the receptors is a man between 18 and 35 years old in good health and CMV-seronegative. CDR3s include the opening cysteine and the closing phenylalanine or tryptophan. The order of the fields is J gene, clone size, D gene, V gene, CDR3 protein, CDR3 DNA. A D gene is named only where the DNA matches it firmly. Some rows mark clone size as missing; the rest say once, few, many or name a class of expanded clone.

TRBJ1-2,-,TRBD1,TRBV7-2,CASSSGGPATF,TGTGCCAGCAGCTCAGGGGGCCCCGCCACCTTC
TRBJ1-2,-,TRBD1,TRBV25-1,CASSEFGRTGGLGHGYTF,TGTGCCAGCAGTGAATTCGGGAGAACAGGGGGTTTAGGTCATGGCTACACCTTC
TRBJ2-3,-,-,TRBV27,CASSFSAGGITDTQYF,TGTGCCAGCAGTTTTAGTGCGGGCGGGATCACAGATACGCAGTATTTT
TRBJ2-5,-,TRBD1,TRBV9,CASSVRDRALQETQYF,TGTGCCAGCAGCGTACGGGACAGGGCTCTCCAAGAGACCCAGTACTTC
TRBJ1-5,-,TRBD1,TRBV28,CASSKQGRRDQPQHF,TGTGCCAGCAGCAAACAGGGGCGAAGGGATCAGCCCCAGCATTTT
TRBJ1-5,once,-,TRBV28,CASSIQAGGNQPQHF,TGTGCCAGCAGTATACAGGCAGGCGGCAATCAGCCCCAGCATTTT
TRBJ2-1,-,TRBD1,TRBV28,CASSTPGTGPGEQFF,TGTGCCAGCAGTACTCCCGGGACAGGGCCGGGGGAGCAGTTCTTC
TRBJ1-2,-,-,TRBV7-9,CASSLVQYGYTF,TGTGCCAGCAGCTTAGTGCAGTATGGCTACACCTTC
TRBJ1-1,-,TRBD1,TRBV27,CASGSTGGDTEAFF,TGTGCCAGCGGCTCGACAGGGGGGGACACTGAAGCTTTCTTT
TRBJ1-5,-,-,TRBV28,CASSRLSGARGNQPQHF,TGTGCCAGCAGCCGGTTGTCAGGGGCCCGGGGAAATCAGCCCCAGCATTTT
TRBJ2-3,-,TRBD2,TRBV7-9,CASTELSGRAGTQYF,TGTGCCAGCACCGAACTCAGCGGGAGGGCCGGTACGCAGTATTTT
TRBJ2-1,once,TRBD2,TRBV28,CATKGLAGYNEQFF,TGTGCCACGAAGGGACTAGCGGGGTACAATGAGCAGTTCTTC
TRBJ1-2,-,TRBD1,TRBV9,CASSSEGQGLNYGYTF,TGTGCCAGCAGCTCTGAGGGACAGGGTCTTAACTATGGCTACACCTTC
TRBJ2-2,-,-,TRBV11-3,CASSLESRDKNTGELFF,TGTGCCAGCAGCTTAGAATCCCGGGACAAGAACACCGGGGAGCTGTTTTTT
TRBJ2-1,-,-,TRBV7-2,CASSQSVDSYNEQFF,TGTGCCAGCAGCCAGAGCGTAGACTCCTACAATGAGCAGTTCTTC
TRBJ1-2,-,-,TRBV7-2,CASIQQTLGYTF,TGTGCCAGCATCCAGCAGACTCTTGGCTACACCTTC
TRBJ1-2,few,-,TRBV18,CASSPGQLYGYTF,TGTGCCAGCTCTCCTGGACAGCTCTATGGCTACACCTTC
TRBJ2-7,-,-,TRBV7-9,CASSLARDCPQYF,TGTGCCAGCAGCTTAGCCCGGGACTGCCCCCAGTACTTC
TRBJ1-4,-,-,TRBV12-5,CASGLVRQAGNEKLFF,TGTGCTAGTGGTTTGGTACGTCAGGCTGGTAATGAAAAACTGTTTTTT
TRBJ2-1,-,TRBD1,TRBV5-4,CASSKTGTGLHDEQFF,TGTGCCAGCAGCAAGACCGGGACAGGGCTCCACGATGAGCAGTTCTTC
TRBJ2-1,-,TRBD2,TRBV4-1,CASSHLDLGLAGGREQFF,TGCGCCAGCAGCCACCTCGACCTGGGACTAGCGGGGGGGAGGGAGCAGTTCTTC
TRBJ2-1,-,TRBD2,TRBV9,CASSVLSSGSPYNEQFF,TGTGCCAGCAGCGTACTATCGAGCGGGAGTCCCTACAATGAGCAGTTCTTC
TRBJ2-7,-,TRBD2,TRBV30,CAWRSGGRRAEQYF,TGTGCCTGGAGGTCGGGAGGGAGGAGGGCCGAGCAGTACTTC
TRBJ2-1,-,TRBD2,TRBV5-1,CASSLTDGTSGDNEQFF,TGCGCCAGCAGCTTAACCGACGGGACTAGCGGGGACAATGAGCAGTTCTTC
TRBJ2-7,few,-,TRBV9,CASSGTGVGYEQYF,TGTGCCAGCAGCGGTACGGGAGTTGGGTACGAGCAGTACTTC
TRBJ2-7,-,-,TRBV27,CASLSPSSYEQYF,TGTGCCAGCCTCTCTCCCAGCTCCTACGAGCAGTACTTC
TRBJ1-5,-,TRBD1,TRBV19,CASSNGAGGRNQPQHF,TGTGCCAGTAGTAACGGAGCAGGGGGACGCAATCAGCCCCAGCATTTT
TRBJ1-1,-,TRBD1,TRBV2,CASSATGFNTEAFF,TGTGCCAGCAGTGCGACAGGGTTTAACACTGAAGCTTTCTTT
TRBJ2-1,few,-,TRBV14,CASSQARRTSSYNEQFF,TGTGCCAGCAGCCAAGCACGGAGAACCAGCTCCTACAATGAGCAGTTCTTC